The 15 T cell receptor beta chains below come from one sample, sequenced in a study of somatic mutations in cytotoxic T cells in rheumatoid arthritis. Using immunoSEQ multiplex PCR, the repertoire was profiled, and TCRdb retains in-frame clones only, with some absent. The sample lists about 10,000 clones, 60% to 80% occurring once. Sample: CD8+ T cells sorted from blood. The receptors derive from a man aged 50 or older in good health.

V usage is TRBV27 and J usage is TRBJ2-7, with TRBD1 identical over 11 bases. V shed 3 bases and J 6 bases; nucleotides not matched to a gene: 1. The CDR3 has 13 amino acids. Germline lookup yields CDR1 MNHEY and CDR2 SMNVEV (reference sequence). This CDR3 is CASSLDRGREQYF. CDR3 DNA sequence: TGTGCCAGCAGTTTGGACAGGGGGCGCGAGCAGTACTTC.

The rearrangement links TRBV6-4 to TRBJ1-5, with D unresolved. Between the trimmed V and J ends, which lost 3 bases and 4 bases, there was a span of 7 bases. The germline V gene has CDR1 MRHNA and CDR2 SNTAGT. The CDR3 is made up of 13 amino acids. The CDR3 bases are TGTGCCAGCAGTGAGACGGAGAATCAGCCCCAGCATTTT. Encoded protein: CASSETENQPQHF.

The chain couples TRBV5-6 to TRBJ2-7; 10 bases match TRBD2. With 3 bases clipped from V and 3 bases from J, the junction kept 6 bases outside the gene matches. Germline-derived CDR1 and CDR2 are SGHDT and YYEEEE. The CDR3 runs to 15 residues. CDR3 in amino acids: CASSSGLAALYEQYF. The CDR3 nucleotides are TGTGCCAGCAGCTCCGGACTAGCGGCACTCTACGAGCAGTACTTC.

The rearrangement links TRBV4-3 to TRBJ2-6; the D is unclear. Trimming removed 0 bases from V and 0 bases from J, with 6 bases in between. The CDR3 extends over 16 amino acids. The germline gives CDR1 LGHNA, CDR2 YSLEER. The CDR3 nucleotides are TGCGCCAGCAGCCAAGAAGCTAGCTCTGGGGCCAACGTCCTGACTTTC. This encodes CASSQEASSGANVLTF.

The V gene is TRBV4-3, the J gene TRBJ2-3; TRBD1 aligns across 7 bases. The germline V gene encodes CDR1 LGHNA and CDR2 YSLEER. This CDR3 comprises 13 residues. The J segment lost 3 bases and the V segment lost 4 bases, leaving 1 base of the junction unmatched. The CDR3 coding sequence is TGCGCCAGCAGCCCACAGGGGACAGATACGCAGTATTTT. Residues: CASSPQGTDTQYF.

The J gene is TRBJ2-1, the V gene TRBV7-3; 10 bases align to TRBD1. The CDR3 is 15 amino acids. CDR1 and CDR2 (germline): SGHTA, FQGTGA. The J segment lost 7 bases and the V segment lost 1 base, leaving 4 bases of the junction unmatched. CDR3 in DNA: TGTGCCAGCAGCTTAATTGACAGGGGGCTGAATGAGCAGTTCTTC. Amino acid sequence: CASSLIDRGLNEQFF.

This clone was seen once. This chain uses TRBV4-3 with TRBJ1-4; 11 bases map to TRBD1. The trim removed 3 bases at V and 1 base at J, leaving 4 bases unmatched. CDR3 length: 17 residues. The germline CDR1 and CDR2 sequences are LGHNA and YSLEER. The CDR3 is CASSQGTGGLTNEKLFF. In nucleotides, the CDR3 is TGCGCCAGCAGCCAGGGGACAGGGGGTTTAACTAATGAAAAACTGTTTTTT.

In DNA, the CDR3 is TGTGCCAGCAGCGAGGGACAGGGATGGAACTACGAGCAGTACTTC. It is translated as CASSEGQGWNYEQYF. V gene TRBV9 combines with J gene TRBJ2-7, with TRBD1 identical over 9 bases. V dropped 3 bases and J dropped 3; count of bases not matched to a gene: 7. The germline CDR1 and CDR2 sequences are SGDLS and YYNGEE. The CDR3 is made up of 15 amino acids.

J is TRBJ2-5 and V is TRBV5-1; 7 bases match TRBD2. V lost 5 bases and J lost 1; bases outside the gene matches: 8. From germline, CDR1 is SGHRS and CDR2 YFSETQ. CDR3 length equals 15 residues. CDR3 loop: CASSRVGGSQETQYF. The DNA of the CDR3 is TGCGCCAGCAGTAGAGTCGGGGGGAGCCAAGAGACCCAGTACTTC.

The genes are TRBV27 and TRBJ1-4; no firm D call. The V end was cut by 5 bases, the J end by 6 bases, with 10 bases between. The CDR3 has 13 amino acids. Germline CDR1 and CDR2: MNHEY and SMNVEV (reference sequence). The CDR3 region is CASSRAGYEKLFF. In nucleotides, the CDR3 is TGTGCCAGCAGTAGAGCGGGTTATGAAAAACTGTTTTTT.

This chain connects TRBV7-3 to TRBJ1-5; D perhaps matches TRBD1 (5 bases). The CDR3 consists of 15 residues. The germline V gene has CDR1 SGHTA and CDR2 FQGTGA. Trimming pared 4 bases from V and 2 bases from J, leaving 12 bases between. The CDR3 DNA reads as TGTGCCAGCAGCTCGACAGCTGCGGGCAATCAGCCCCAGCATTTT. It translates to CASSSTAAGNQPQHF.

The rearrangement links TRBV10-2 to TRBJ2-1; 7 bases are a match to TRBD1. Looked up from germline, CDR1 is WSHSY and CDR2 is SAAADI. The V and J ends lost 2 bases and 7 bases, in that order; junction bases with no gene match: 2. The CDR3 has 13 residues. In DNA form, the CDR3 reads TGCGCCAGCAGTGAGCAGGGGGTGAATGAGCAGTTCTTC. Its protein product is CASSEQGVNEQFF.

The CDR3 DNA follows: TGTGCCAGCAGCCCAGAACCGGGACTAGCGGGATTTCACAATGAGCAGTTCTTC. Translated: CASSPEPGLAGFHNEQFF. The rearrangement uses TRBV9 and TRBJ2-1; 13 bases are a match to TRBD2. CDR3 length: 18 residues. With V trimmed by 4 bases and J by 5 bases, 12 bases remained unmatched. CDR1 is SGDLS and CDR2 is YYNGEE in the germline V gene.

In DNA, the CDR3 is TGTGCCAGCAGCTTAATCCCGCCTCCGGGAGGTTCGAATTCACCCCTCCACTTT. It translates to CASSLIPPPGGSNSPLHF. The chain couples TRBV7-8 to TRBJ1-6; D is ambiguous. The CDR3 loop spans 18 amino acids. Germline-derived CDR1 and CDR2 are SGHVS and FQNEAQ. V lost 2 bases, J lost 7 bases, and 21 bases lay in between.

The V call is TRBV5-4, the J call TRBJ1-2; D remains ambiguous. This CDR3 is built from 16 residues. Germline V gene lookup returns CDR1 SGHNT and CDR2 YYREEE (reference sequence). V gave up 5 bases and J gave up 3 bases, with 20 bases separating them. CDR3 in amino acids: CASSSIDTGGHYGYTF. The CDR3 coding sequence is TGTGCCAGCAGTTCTATCGACACGGGAGGACACTATGGCTACACCTTC.